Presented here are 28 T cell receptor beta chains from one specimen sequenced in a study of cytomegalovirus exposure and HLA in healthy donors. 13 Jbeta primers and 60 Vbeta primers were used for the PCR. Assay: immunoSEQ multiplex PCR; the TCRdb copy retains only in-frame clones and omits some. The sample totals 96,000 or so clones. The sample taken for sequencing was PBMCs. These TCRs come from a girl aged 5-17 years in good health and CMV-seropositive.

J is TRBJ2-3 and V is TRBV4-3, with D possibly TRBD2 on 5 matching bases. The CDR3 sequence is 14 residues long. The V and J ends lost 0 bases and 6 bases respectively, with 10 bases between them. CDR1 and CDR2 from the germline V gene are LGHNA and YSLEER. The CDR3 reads CASSQDVREDTQYF. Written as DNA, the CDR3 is TGCGCCAGCAGCCAAGACGTGAGGGAGGATACGCAGTATTTT.

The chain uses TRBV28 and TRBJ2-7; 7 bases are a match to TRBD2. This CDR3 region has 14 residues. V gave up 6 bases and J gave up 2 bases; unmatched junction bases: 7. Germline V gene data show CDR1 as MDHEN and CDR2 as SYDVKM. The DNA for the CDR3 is TGTGCCAGCAGCGGGCCTAGCGGAACCTACGAGCAGTACGTC. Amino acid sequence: CASSGPSGTYEQYV.

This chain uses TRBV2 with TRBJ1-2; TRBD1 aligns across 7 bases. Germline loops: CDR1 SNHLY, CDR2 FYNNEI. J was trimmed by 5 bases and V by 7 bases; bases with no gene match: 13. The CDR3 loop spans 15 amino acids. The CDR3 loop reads CASNLNEGAGYGYTF. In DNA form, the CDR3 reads TGTGCCAGCAACCTTAACGAGGGGGCTGGGTATGGCTACACCTTC.

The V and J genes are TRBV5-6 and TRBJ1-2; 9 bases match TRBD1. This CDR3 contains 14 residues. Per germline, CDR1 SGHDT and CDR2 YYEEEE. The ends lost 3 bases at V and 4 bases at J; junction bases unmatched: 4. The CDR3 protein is CASSSTGGSYGYTF. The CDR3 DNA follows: TGTGCCAGCAGCTCGACAGGGGGGAGCTATGGCTACACCTTC.

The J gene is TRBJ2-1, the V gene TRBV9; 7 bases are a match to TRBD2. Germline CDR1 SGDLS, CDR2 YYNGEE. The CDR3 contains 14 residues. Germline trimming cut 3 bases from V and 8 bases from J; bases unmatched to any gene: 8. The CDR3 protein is CASSAEGRGDEQFF. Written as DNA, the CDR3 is TGTGCCAGCAGCGCCGAGGGTCGGGGGGATGAGCAGTTCTTC.

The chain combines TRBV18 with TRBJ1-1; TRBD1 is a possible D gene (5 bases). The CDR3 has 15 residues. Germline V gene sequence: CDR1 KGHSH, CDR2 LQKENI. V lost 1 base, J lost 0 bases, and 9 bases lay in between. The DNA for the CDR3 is TGTGCCAGCTCACCACAGGGGCTCATGAACACTGAAGCTTTCTTT. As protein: CASSPQGLMNTEAFF.

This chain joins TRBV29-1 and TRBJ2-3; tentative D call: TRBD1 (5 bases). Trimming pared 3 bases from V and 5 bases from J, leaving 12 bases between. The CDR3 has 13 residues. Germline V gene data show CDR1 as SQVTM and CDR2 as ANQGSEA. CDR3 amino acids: CSVEAGSEDTQYF. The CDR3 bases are TGCAGCGTTGAGGCAGGGTCAGAAGATACGCAGTATTTT.

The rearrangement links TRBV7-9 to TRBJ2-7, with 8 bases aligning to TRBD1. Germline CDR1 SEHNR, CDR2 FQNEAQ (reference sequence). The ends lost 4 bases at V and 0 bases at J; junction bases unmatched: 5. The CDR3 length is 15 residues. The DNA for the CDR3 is TGTGCCAGCAGCTGGGGACAGGCATTCTCCTACGAGCAGTACTTC. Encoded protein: CASSWGQAFSYEQYF.

The CDR3 DNA reads TGTGCCAGCAGTGAATTCTGGGGGGTCAACTATGGCTACACCTTC. Its translation: CASSEFWGVNYGYTF. J is TRBJ1-2 and V is TRBV6-1; D perhaps matches TRBD1 (5 bases). Per germline, CDR1 MNHNS and CDR2 SASEGT. Trimming shortened V by 2 bases and J by 2 bases, and 12 bases separated the two germline ends. The CDR3 has 15 residues.

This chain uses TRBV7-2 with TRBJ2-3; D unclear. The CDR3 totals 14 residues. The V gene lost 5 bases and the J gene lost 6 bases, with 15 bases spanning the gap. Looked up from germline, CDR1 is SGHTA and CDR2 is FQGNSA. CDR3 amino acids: CASSPSFFGDTQYF. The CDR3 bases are TGTGCCAGCAGCCCATCTTTTTTCGGGGATACGCAGTATTTT.

CDR3 sequence (DNA): TGCGCCAGCAGAAAGGGGGAGACCCAGTACTTC. Its protein product is CASRKGETQYF. The V and J genes are TRBV5-1 and TRBJ2-5, with a tentative D call TRBD1 (5 bases). V was clipped by 5 bases and J by 5 bases, with 7 bases between them. This CDR3 has 11 amino acids. The V gene's germline CDR1 is SGHRS and CDR2 YFSETQ.

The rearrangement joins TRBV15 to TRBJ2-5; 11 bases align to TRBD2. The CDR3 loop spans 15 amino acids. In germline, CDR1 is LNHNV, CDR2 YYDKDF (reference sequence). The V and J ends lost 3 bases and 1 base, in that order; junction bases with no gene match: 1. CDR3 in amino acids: CATSSSGGAQETQYF. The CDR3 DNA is TGTGCCACCAGCAGTAGCGGGGGGGCCCAAGAGACCCAGTACTTC.

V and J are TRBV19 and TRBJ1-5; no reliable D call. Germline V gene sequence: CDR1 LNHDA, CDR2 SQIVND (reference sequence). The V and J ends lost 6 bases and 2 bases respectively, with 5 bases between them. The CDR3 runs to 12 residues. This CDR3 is CASSQGNQPQHF. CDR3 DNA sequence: TGTGCCAGTAGCCAGGGCAATCAGCCCCAGCATTTT.

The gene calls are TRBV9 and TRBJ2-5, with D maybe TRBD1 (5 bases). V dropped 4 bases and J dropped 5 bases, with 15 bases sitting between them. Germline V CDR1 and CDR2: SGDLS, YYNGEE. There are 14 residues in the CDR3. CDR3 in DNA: TGTGCCAGCAGCCCCGATGGGGCCAGGGAGACCCAGTACTTC. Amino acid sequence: CASSPDGARETQYF.

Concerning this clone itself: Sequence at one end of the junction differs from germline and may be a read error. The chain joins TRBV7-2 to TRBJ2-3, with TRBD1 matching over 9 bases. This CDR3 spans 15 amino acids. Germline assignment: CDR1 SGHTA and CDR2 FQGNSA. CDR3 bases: TGTGCCAGCAGCCACAACAGGGGGCGCACAGATAAGCAGTATTTT. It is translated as CASSHNRGRTDKQYF.

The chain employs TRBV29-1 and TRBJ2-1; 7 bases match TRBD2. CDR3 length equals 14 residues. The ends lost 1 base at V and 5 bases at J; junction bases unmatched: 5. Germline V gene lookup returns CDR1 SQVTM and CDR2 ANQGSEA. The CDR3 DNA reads TGCAGCGTTGAAGGGGGGGGGTTCGACAATGAGCAGTTCTTC. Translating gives CSVEGGGFDNEQFF.

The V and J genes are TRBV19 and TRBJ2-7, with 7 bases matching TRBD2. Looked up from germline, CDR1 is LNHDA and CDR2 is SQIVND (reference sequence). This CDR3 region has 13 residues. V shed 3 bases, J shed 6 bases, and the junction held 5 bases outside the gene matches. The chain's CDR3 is CASSMSGAGEQYF. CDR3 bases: TGTGCCAGTAGTATGAGCGGGGCGGGCGAGCAGTACTTC. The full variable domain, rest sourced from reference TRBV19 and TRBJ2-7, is DGGITQSPKYLFRKEGQNVTLSCEQNLNHDAMYWYRQDPGQGLRLIYYSQIVNDFQKGDIAEGYSVSREKKESFPLTVTSAQKNPTAFYLCASSMSGAGEQYFGPGTRLTVT.

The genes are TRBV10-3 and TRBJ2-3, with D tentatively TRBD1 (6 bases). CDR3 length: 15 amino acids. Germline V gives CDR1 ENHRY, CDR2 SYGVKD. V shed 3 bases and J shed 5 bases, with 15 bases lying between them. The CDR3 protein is CAISDTQGLGDTQYF. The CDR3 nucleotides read TGTGCCATCAGTGATACACAGGGCCTCGGAGATACGCAGTATTTT.

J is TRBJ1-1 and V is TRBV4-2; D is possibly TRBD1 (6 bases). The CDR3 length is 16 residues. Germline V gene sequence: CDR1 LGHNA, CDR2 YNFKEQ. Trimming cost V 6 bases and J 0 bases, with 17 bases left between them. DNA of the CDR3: TGTGCCAGCAGTCCTATAACAGGGATCATGAACACTGAAGCTTTCTTT. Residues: CASSPITGIMNTEAFF.

The CDR3 sequence: CASSYSISSGVKHF. Written as DNA, the CDR3 is TGTGCCAGCAGTTACTCGATCTCGTCAGGGGTAAAACATTTT. The chain is built from TRBV6-5 and TRBJ1-5; TRBD1 might be the D (6 bases). This CDR3 is 14 amino acids long. V was clipped by 0 bases and J by 16 bases, with 19 bases between them. The germline V gene encodes CDR1 MNHEY and CDR2 SVGAGI.

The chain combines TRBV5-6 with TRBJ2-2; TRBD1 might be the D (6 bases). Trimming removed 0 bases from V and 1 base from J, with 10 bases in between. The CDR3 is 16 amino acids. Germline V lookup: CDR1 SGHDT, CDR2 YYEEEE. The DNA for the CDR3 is TGTGCCAGCAGCTTGGTAAGCAGGGGGAACACCGGGGAGCTGTTTTTT. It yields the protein CASSLVSRGNTGELFF.

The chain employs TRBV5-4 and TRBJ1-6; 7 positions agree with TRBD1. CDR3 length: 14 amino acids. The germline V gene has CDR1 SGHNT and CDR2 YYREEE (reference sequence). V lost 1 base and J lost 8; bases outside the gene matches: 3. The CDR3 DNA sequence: TGTGCCAGCAGCTTGTCCAGGGGGGATTCACCCCTCCACTTT. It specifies CASSLSRGDSPLHF. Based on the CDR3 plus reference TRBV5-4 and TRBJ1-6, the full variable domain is ETGVTQSPTHLIKTRGQQVTLRCSSQSGHNTVSWYQQALGQGPQFIFQYYREEENGRGNFPPRFSGLQFPNYSSELNVNALELDDSALYLCASSLSRGDSPLHFGNGTRLTVT.

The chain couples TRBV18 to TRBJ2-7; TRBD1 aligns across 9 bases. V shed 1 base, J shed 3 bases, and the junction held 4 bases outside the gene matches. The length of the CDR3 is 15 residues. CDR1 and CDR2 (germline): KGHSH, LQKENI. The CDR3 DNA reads TGTGCCAGCTCACCACTGGACAGGGGAGGCTACGAGCAGTACTTC. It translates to CASSPLDRGGYEQYF.

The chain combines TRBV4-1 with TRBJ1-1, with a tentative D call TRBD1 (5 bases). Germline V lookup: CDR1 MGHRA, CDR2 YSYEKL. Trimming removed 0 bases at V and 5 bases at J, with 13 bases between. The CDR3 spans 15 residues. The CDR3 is CASSQDRVWKTEAFF. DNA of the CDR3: TGCGCCAGCAGCCAAGACAGGGTGTGGAAAACTGAAGCTTTCTTT.

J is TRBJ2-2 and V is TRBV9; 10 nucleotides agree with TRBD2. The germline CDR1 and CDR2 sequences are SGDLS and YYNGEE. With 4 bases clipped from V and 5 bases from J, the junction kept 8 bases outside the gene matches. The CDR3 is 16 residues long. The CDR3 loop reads CASSTGSGGRTGELFF. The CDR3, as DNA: TGTGCCAGCAGCACGGGTAGCGGGGGGCGAACCGGGGAGCTGTTTTTT.

The CDR3 protein is CASGYRATNEKLFF. CDR3 bases: TGTGCCAGCGGTTACAGGGCAACTAATGAAAAACTGTTTTTT. The V and J genes are TRBV7-2 and TRBJ1-4; tentatively, D is TRBD1 (6 bases). The V and J ends lost 8 bases and 0 bases respectively, with 10 bases between them. The CDR3 totals 14 residues. The V gene's germline CDR1 is SGHTA and CDR2 FQGNSA.

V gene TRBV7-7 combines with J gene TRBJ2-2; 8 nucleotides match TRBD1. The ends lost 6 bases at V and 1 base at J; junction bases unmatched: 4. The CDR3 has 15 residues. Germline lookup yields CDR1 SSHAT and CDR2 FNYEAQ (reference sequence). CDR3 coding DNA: TGTGCCAGCAGTCCAGGGGGCGGGAACACCGGGGAGCTGTTTTTT. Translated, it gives CASSPGGGNTGELFF. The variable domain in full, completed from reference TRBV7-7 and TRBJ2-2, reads GAGVSQSPRYKVTKRGQDVTLRCDPISSHATLYWYQQALGQGPEFLTYFNYEAQPDKSGLPSDRFSAERPEGSISTLTIQRTEQRDSAMYRCASSPGGGNTGELFFGEGSRLTVL.

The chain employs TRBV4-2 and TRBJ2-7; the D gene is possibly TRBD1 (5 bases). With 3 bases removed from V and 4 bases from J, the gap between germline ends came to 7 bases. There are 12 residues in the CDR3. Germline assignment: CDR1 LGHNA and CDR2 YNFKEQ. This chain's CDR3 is CASSQDTYEQYF. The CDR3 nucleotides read TGTGCCAGCAGCCAGGACACTTACGAGCAGTACTTC.